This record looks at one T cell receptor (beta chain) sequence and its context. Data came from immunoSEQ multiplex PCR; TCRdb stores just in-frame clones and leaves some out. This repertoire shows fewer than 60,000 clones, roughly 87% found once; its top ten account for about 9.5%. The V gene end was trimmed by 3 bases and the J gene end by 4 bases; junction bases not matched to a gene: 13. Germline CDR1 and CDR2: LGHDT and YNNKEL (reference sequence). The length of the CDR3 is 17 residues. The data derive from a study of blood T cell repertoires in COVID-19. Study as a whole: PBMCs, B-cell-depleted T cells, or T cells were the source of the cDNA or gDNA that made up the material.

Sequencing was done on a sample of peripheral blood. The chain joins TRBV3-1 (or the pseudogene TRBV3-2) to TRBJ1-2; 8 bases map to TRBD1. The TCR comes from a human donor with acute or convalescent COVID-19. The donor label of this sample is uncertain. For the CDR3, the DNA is TGTGCCAGCAGCCAGGGGGATCAGGGGGCGCGAGTCTATGGCTACACCTTC. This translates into CASSQGDQGARVYGYTF.